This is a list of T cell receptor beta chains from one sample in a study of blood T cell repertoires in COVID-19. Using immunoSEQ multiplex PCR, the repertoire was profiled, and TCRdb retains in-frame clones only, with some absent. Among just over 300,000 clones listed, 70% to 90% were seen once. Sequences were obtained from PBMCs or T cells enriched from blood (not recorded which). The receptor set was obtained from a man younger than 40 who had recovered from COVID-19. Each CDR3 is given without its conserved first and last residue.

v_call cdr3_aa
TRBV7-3 ASSTHTLGVPY
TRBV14 ASSQGGSVTEAF
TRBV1 TSSQVLAGNTYEQY
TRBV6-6 ASREDRAGTEAF
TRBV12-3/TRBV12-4 ASSLWGDGGYT
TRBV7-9 ASSFRQGATEAF
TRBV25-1 ASSKRSHEQY
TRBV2 ASSFPGGWYEQY
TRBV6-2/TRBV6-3 ASSYPFRVESEKLF
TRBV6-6 ASSYAESNSPLH
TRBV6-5 ASSYSFGVEQPQH
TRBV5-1 ASSPTLAGAESEQF
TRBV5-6 ASREWSPYNSPLH
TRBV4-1 ASSQDFLRRGEQY
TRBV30 AVAGRTEAF
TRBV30 AWGGGGTDTQY
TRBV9 ASSVGQYGYT